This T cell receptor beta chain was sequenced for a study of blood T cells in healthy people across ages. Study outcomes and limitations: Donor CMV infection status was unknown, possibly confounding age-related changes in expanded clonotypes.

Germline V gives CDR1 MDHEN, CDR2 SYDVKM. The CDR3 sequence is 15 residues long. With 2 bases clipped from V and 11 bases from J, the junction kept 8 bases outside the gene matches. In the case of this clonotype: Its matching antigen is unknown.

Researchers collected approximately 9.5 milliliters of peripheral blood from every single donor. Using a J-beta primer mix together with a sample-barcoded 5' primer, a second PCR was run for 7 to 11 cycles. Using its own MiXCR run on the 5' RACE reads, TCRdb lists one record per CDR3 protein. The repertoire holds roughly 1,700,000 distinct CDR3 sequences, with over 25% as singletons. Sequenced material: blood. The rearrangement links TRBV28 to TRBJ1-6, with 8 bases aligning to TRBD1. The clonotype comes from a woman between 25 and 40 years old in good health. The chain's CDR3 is CASSLGQGFRAPLHF. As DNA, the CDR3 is TGTGCCAGCAGTTTAGGACAGGGCTTTAGGGCACCCCTCCACTTT. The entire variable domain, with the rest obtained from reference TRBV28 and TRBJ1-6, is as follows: DVKVTQSSRYLVKRTGEKVFLECVQDMDHENMFWYRQDPGLGLRLIYFSYDVKMKEKGDIPEGYSVSREKKERFSLILESASTNQTSMYLCASSLGQGFRAPLHFGNGTRLTVT.